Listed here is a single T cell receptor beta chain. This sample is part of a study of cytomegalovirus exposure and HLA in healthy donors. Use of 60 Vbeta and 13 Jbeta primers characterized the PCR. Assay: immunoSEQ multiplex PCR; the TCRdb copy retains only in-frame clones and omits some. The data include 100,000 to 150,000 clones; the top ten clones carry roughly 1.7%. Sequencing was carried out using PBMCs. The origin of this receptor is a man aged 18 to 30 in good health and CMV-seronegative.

CDR3 sequence: CASSEGQGAFSEQYF. In nucleotides, the CDR3 is TGTGCCAGTAGTGAGGGACAGGGGGCTTTTTCCGAGCAGTACTTC. This chain joins TRBV19 and TRBJ2-7, with TRBD1 identical over 12 bases. The germline V gene has CDR1 LNHDA and CDR2 SQIVND (reference sequence). V trimming: 5 bases; J trimming: 6 bases; junction bases outside the gene matches: 8. CDR3 length: 15 amino acids.